One sample yielded the 22 T cell receptor beta chains listed below, sequenced in a study of cytomegalovirus exposure and HLA in healthy donors. Sequencing was performed with immunoSEQ multiplex PCR; in TCRdb, only in-frame clones are kept and a portion is missing. The table records roughly 120,000 clones, about 91% of them present only once. Sequences were obtained from PBMCs. The source of these receptors is a man aged 18 to 29 in good health and CMV-seronegative.

The chain carries TRBV2 and TRBJ2-7; 9 bases map to TRBD2. The CDR3 loop spans 16 amino acids. J gave up 0 bases and V 5 bases, and 8 bases lay outside the gene matches. The germline V gene has CDR1 SNHLY and CDR2 FYNNEI. CDR3 sequence: CASSRTSGPSSYEQYF. The CDR3 DNA is TGTGCCAGCAGTCGAACTAGCGGGCCTAGCTCCTACGAGCAGTACTTC.

Only a few counts were recorded for this clone. This chain connects TRBV4-3 to TRBJ2-7; no clear D gene. The CDR3 is 13 amino acids. Trimming pared 4 bases from V and 3 bases from J, leaving 10 bases between. Per germline, CDR1 LGHNA and CDR2 YSLEER. CDR3 bases: TGCGCCAGCAGCCTCATGGCGGACTACGAGCAGTACTTC. Protein sequence: CASSLMADYEQYF.

V and J are TRBV4-1 and TRBJ2-1, with 7 bases matching TRBD1. CDR1 and CDR2 from the germline V gene are MGHRA and YSYEKL. The length of the CDR3 is 17 residues. With V trimmed by 5 bases and J by 0 bases, 10 bases remained unmatched. The CDR3 DNA reads as TGCGCCAGCAGCACCGGACAGGTCCTTTTCTCCTACAATGAGCAGTTCTTC. Protein product: CASSTGQVLFSYNEQFF.

The chain combines TRBV6-5 with TRBJ2-3, with no clear D. The ends were cut back, 6 bases at V and 2 bases at J, with 12 bases in the middle. The CDR3 totals 14 residues. Germline V gene lookup returns CDR1 MNHEY and CDR2 SVGAGI. CDR3 bases: TGTGCCAGCAGCTCGAGTCCCGCCACAGATACGCAGTATTTT. This sequence encodes CASSSSPATDTQYF.

The V gene is TRBV7-9, the J gene TRBJ1-4; tentatively, D is TRBD1 (6 bases). This CDR3 comprises 15 residues. V lost 3 bases and J 6 bases, leaving 14 bases between the germline ends. CDR1 is SEHNR and CDR2 is FQNEAQ in the germline V gene (reference sequence). The DNA of the CDR3 is TGTGCCAGCAGCTTGTTGTCAGGGGCTGATGAAAAACTGTTTTTT. Protein: CASSLLSGADEKLFF.

The V call is TRBV30, the J call TRBJ1-6, with 9 bases matching TRBD1. There are 18 residues in the CDR3. CDR1 and CDR2 from the germline V gene are GTSNPN and SVGIG (reference sequence). The J segment lost 9 bases and the V segment lost 3 bases, leaving 18 bases of the junction unmatched. CDR3 nucleotide sequence: TGTGCCTGGAGCTGGGACAGGGAGTTTCGGATGGGCGGTTCACCCCTCCACTTT. Its translation is CAWSWDREFRMGGSPLHF. The full variable domain, rest sourced from reference TRBV30 and TRBJ1-6, is SQTIHQWPATLVQPVGSPLSLECTVEGTSNPNLYWYRQAAGRGLQLLFYSVGIGQISSEVPQNLSASRPQDRQFILSSKKLLLSDSGFYLCAWSWDREFRMGGSPLHFGNGTRLTVT.

The V and J genes are TRBV7-2 and TRBJ1-6; D might be TRBD1 (5 bases). Trimming pared 4 bases from V and 9 bases from J, leaving 16 bases between. The germline gives CDR1 SGHTA, CDR2 FQGNSA. This CDR3 spans 15 amino acids. The CDR3 region is CASSSQRQYSSPLHF. DNA of the CDR3: TGTGCCAGCAGCTCCCAAAGACAGTATTCTTCACCCCTCCACTTT.

This sequence joins TRBV28 and TRBJ2-1; TRBD1 matches at 9 bases. Germline lookup yields CDR1 MDHEN and CDR2 SYDVKM. V trimming: 5 bases; J trimming: 3 bases; junction bases outside the gene matches: 8. This CDR3 has 16 residues. The CDR3 DNA sequence: TGTGCCAGCAGTATCTCCGGGACAGGGCTCTACAATGAGCAGTTCTTC. Translated, it gives CASSISGTGLYNEQFF.

V is TRBV12-5 and J is TRBJ2-1, with D perhaps TRBD2 (6 bases). Trimming removed 0 bases at V and 7 bases at J, with 16 bases between. CDR1 LGHNT and CDR2 FRNRAP come from the germline V gene. The CDR3 contains 16 residues. The CDR3 region is CASGLVVTGRGNEQFF. The CDR3, as DNA: TGTGCTAGTGGTTTGGTAGTTACAGGCCGGGGGAATGAGCAGTTCTTC.

The chain couples TRBV10-1 to TRBJ2-7; possible D gene TRBD1, 6 bases. The V and J ends lost 0 bases and 2 bases respectively, with 14 bases between them. The CDR3 runs 16 residues. Germline CDR1 is WNHNN and CDR2 is SYGVQD (reference sequence). CDR3 protein: CASSESAGTQPYEQYF. CDR3 DNA sequence: TGCGCCAGCAGTGAGTCAGCCGGGACACAACCCTACGAGCAGTACTTC.

V is TRBV11-2 and J is TRBJ1-3; D gene ambiguous. CDR3 size: 14 residues. V lost 4 bases to trimming and J lost 4 bases, with 11 bases between them. Looked up from germline, CDR1 is SGHAT and CDR2 is FQNNGV. CDR3 protein: CASSSQSYGNTIYF. CDR3 DNA: TGTGCCAGCAGCTCACAGTCTTACGGAAACACCATATATTTT.

This clone showed up just once. The chain employs TRBV5-1 and TRBJ2-1; D unclear. V lost 0 bases to trimming and J lost 6 bases, with 10 bases between them. This CDR3 has 14 residues. Germline CDR1 is SGHRS and CDR2 is YFSETQ. The CDR3 here is CASSLAGTGNEQFF. In DNA form, the CDR3 reads TGCGCCAGCAGCTTGGCAGGAACTGGCAATGAGCAGTTCTTC.

The chain combines TRBV11-2 with TRBJ2-2; tentatively, D is TRBD2 (6 bases). CDR1 is SGHAT, CDR2 FQNNGV, per germline. CDR3 length equals 15 residues. V was shortened by 5 bases and J by 7 bases, with 17 bases between the two germline ends. This chain's CDR3 is CASSDGDSAYGELFF. In nucleotides, the CDR3 is TGTGCCAGCAGCGATGGGGACTCCGCTTACGGGGAGCTGTTTTTT.

The rearrangement joins TRBV14 to TRBJ2-1; D is uncertain. V lost 0 bases, J lost 4 bases, and 4 bases lay in between. Germline CDR1 and CDR2: SGHDN and FVKESK. CDR3 length: 13 amino acids. The CDR3 protein is CASSQDLYNEQFF. The CDR3 nucleotides read TGTGCCAGCAGCCAAGACCTTTACAATGAGCAGTTCTTC.

The rearrangement uses TRBV5-6 and TRBJ1-3; the D is unclear. Trimming stripped 4 bases from V and 0 bases from J, with 11 bases between. Germline CDR1 is SGHDT and CDR2 is YYEEEE. The CDR3 has 15 residues. In nucleotides, the CDR3 is TGTGCCAGCAGCCCCGGGATGGTCTCTGGAAACACCATATATTTT. It yields the protein CASSPGMVSGNTIYF.

The rearrangement links TRBV6-6 to TRBJ1-1; perhaps TRBD1 as D (6 bases). The CDR3 length is 13 residues. Germline V lookup: CDR1 MNHNY, CDR2 SVGAGI (reference sequence). Trimming cost V 4 bases and J 2 bases, with 8 bases left between them. CDR3 residues: CASSWTDNTEAFF. CDR3 DNA sequence: TGTGCCAGCAGTTGGACAGACAACACTGAAGCTTTCTTT.

The DNA of the CDR3 is TGTGCCAGCAGCTTGGACAGGGGGCTTCACTATGGCTACACCTTC. Translating it yields CASSLDRGLHYGYTF. V gene TRBV11-2 combines with J gene TRBJ1-2; 11 bases are a match to TRBD1. V trimming: 3 bases; J trimming: 3 bases; junction bases outside the gene matches: 3. The CDR3 totals 15 residues. Per germline, CDR1 SGHAT and CDR2 FQNNGV.

The chain joins TRBV9 to TRBJ1-1; D is ambiguous. CDR1 and CDR2 (germline): SGDLS, YYNGEE. V lost 4 bases to trimming and J lost 2 bases, with 6 bases between them. The CDR3 is made up of 12 amino acids. The CDR3 DNA reads TGTGCCAGCAGCAGAGGAAACACTGAAGCTTTCTTT. It translates to CASSRGNTEAFF. The whole variable domain, filled in from reference TRBV9 and TRBJ1-1, reads DSGVTQTPKHLITATGQRVTLRCSPRSGDLSVYWYQQSLDQGLQFLIQYYNGEERAKGNILERFSAQQFPDLHSELNLSSLELGDSALYFCASSRGNTEAFFGQGTRLTVV.

The chain couples TRBV5-3 to TRBJ2-1; TRBD2 might be the D (6 bases). TRBV5-3 is an ORF, and what it does is uncertain. V was pared by 0 bases and J by 6 bases, with 25 bases between. The length of the CDR3 is 19 residues. CDR3 sequence: CARSLVCDSSRPGANEQFF. The CDR3 DNA reads TGTGCCAGAAGCTTGGTGTGCGACTCGTCTCGGCCGGGAGCCAATGAGCAGTTCTTC.

The chain has TRBV5-1 and TRBJ2-7; 7 bases agree with TRBD1. The CDR3 is made up of 14 amino acids. J was trimmed by 4 bases and V by 0 bases; bases with no gene match: 4. Germline CDR1 SGHRS, CDR2 YFSETQ. CDR3 protein: CASSLVGTDYEQYF. The CDR3 bases are TGCGCCAGCAGCTTGGTTGGGACAGATTACGAGCAGTACTTC.

This chain connects TRBV7-2 to TRBJ2-7; D gene uncertain. The CDR3 loop spans 12 amino acids. Germline values: CDR1 SGHTA, CDR2 FQGNSA. V was trimmed by 4 bases and J by 6 bases, leaving 10 bases between them. CDR3 residues: CASSYPLGEQYF. CDR3 nucleotides: TGTGCCAGCAGCTACCCACTCGGCGAGCAGTACTTC.

The chain uses TRBV27 and TRBJ1-1; no firm D call. Per the germline V gene, CDR1 is MNHEY and CDR2 is SMNVEV (reference sequence). There are 12 residues in the CDR3. V lost 2 bases and J lost 12, with 13 bases in between. CDR3 amino acids: CASSLQTGFTFF. The CDR3 nucleotides are TGTGCCAGCAGTTTACAGACGGGATTTACTTTCTTT.